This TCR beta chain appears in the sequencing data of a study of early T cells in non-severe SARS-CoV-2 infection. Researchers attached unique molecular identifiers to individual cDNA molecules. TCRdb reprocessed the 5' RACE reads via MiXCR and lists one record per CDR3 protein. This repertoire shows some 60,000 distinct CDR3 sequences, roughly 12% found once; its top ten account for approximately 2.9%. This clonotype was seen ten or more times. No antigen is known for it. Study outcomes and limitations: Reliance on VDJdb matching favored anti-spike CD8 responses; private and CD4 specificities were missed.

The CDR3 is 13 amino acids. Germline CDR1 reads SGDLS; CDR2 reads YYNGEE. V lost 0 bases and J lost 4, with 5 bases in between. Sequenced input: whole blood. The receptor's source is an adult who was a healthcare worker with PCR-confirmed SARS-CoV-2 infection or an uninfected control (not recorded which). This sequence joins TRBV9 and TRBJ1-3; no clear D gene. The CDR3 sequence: CASSVEAGNTIYF. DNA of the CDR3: TGTGCCAGCAGCGTAGAGGCCGGAAACACCATATATTTT.